What follows describes a single T cell receptor (beta chain). The table lists this clone with a count of one. Its cognate antigen has yet to be identified. Per-base quality was not reported, and no clone a single base away is much larger than it. Genomic DNA was extracted from sorted cells for sequencing of the TCRbeta CDR3 region. TCRbeta CDR3 regions were sequenced using the immunoSEQ Assay. TCRdb took over this immuneACCESS table, retaining in-frame rearrangements with V and J assigned. Such tables are incomplete; in checked studies, under half of the missing clones stem from an unresolved V gene, and the remainder is unexplained. Present in this sample are 15,000 to 20,000 clones, 70% to 75% of which were seen just once. 33% of the sample comes from the top ten. These data come from a study of OX40 agonist ivuxolimab in advanced cancers. With regard to the full study: Ivuxolimab, which targeted the costimulatory receptor OX40 (CD134), was an agonistic, fully human IgG2 monoclonal antibody. Intravenous ivuxolimab was administered to patients every 2 weeks at six dose levels: 0.01, 0.1, 0.3, 1.5, 3 and 10 mg/kg. Of the approximately 54 dose-escalation patients, hepatocellular carcinoma was present in roughly 19, melanoma in roughly 15, renal cell carcinoma in 9 and head and neck cancer in 9. In the dose-escalation cohort, 82.7% of patients were male, and the mean age was approximately 64 years, with a range of about 20 to 79. Patients were allowed to have had prior anti-PD-1, anti-PD-L1 or anti-CTLA-4 therapy, and approximately 40% of the dose-escalation patients had been treated with checkpoint inhibitors. Partial responses were achieved by three dose-escalation patients, of whom one had hepatocellular carcinoma and two had cutaneous melanoma. The purpose of peripheral TCRbeta sequencing was to test whether ivuxolimab changed TCR sequence diversity and led to clonal T-cell expansion. The paper covers the monotherapy dose-escalation part of the phase I ivuxolimab trial, which included N of about 56 patients.

The trial excluded patients who had a history of autoimmune disease or who were on systemic immunosuppression. Peripheral blood for TCR sequencing was collected from all dose cohorts at baseline, on cycle 4 day 1, and on cycle 7 day 1. Samples came from an open-label, multicenter, first-in-human phase I dose-escalation trial of ivuxolimab. The trial enrolled adults with locally advanced or metastatic head and neck squamous cell, hepatocellular, melanoma or renal cell carcinoma. Before TCR sequencing, CD4+ T cells and CD8+ T cells were sorted from peripheral blood as separate populations. The study at large found these results: Which antigens the clonally expanded peripheral T cells were specific for was not determined. Partial responders in the 0.1-3.0 mg/kg groups had among the lowest normalized peripheral clonal expansion, especially among CD8+ T cells. After ivuxolimab, CD8+ T cells had more expanded clones than CD4+ T cells on average. Low levels of normalized T-cell clonal expansion were also seen in some nonresponding patients. At doses of 0.1 to 3.0 mg/kg, clonal expansion of both CD4+ and CD8+ T cells in blood was seen between baseline and week 6.

The cysteine opens and the phenylalanine closes a CDR3 of 13 amino acids. Only the CDR3 region is kept as DNA, spanning 39 bases read in frame from base 1. V loses 1 base of germline sequence and J loses 3 bases, and the interval between the two ends is 7 bases. The germline V gene encodes CDR1 LNHDA and CDR2 SQIVND (reference sequence). The sequence joins TRBV19 to TRBJ2-7, with the D gene not confidently named. The material sequenced was CD4+ or CD8+ T cells sorted from blood, taken in a trial of the OX40 agonist ivuxolimab. The sequence was collected from an adult with an advanced solid tumor such as melanoma, head and neck, liver or kidney cancer. The nucleotides read TGTGCCAGTAGTATAGGCACCAACTACGAGCAGTACTTC. It is translated as CASSIGTNYEQYF.